The text below deals with one T cell receptor (beta chain). It lacks a known antigen. No base quality information exists; no much larger clone differs at one position. This entry belongs to a study of T cells in Graves' hyperthyroidism and ophthalmopathy (dated by TCRdb to the late 2010s). Context from the whole study: Peripheral blood samples were taken at initial diagnosis, before any treatment was given. An independent validation cohort of 18 to 20 hyperthyroidism patients and 15 or so patients who later progressed to ophthalmopathy tested prospective prediction of ophthalmopathy. The 80 to 100 discovery patients were randomly divided into training and test sets at a 7:3 ratio. After sampling, hyperthyroidism patients received methimazole starting at 30 mg daily, and ophthalmopathy patients received high-dose intravenous methylprednisolone. In about 6 Graves' hyperthyroidism patients, the study also compared T-cell repertoires from thyroid tissue with T-cell repertoires from blood. To identify distinguishing TCR V-J signatures, a discovery cohort of some 99 patients was used, comprising some 45 with Graves' ophthalmopathy and under 60 with stable Graves' hyperthyroidism. The paper describes TCR Vbeta CDR3 sequencing of 135 peripheral blood samples, made up of some 42 ophthalmopathy patients, some 80 hyperthyroidism patients and roughly 17 progressor patients.

The TCR beta CDR3 regions were amplified from the RNA transcripts. A first-round RT-PCR of the TCR CDR3 used the HTBI primer set with the Qiagen OneStep RT-PCR kit. A second multiplex PCR round built the libraries, followed by size selection and purification. Libraries were sequenced paired-end with 100 bp reads on an Illumina HiSeq2000. Under the source paper's analysis protocol: SOAPnuke was used to process the raw data, removing reads that contained adapters or uncalled bases, had a mean Phred below 15, or lacked an exact match to the constant primer or identifier. High-quality paired reads were merged with COPE v1.2.5, and unique nucleotide sequences were defined as clonotypes. Clonotypes were aligned to IMGT TRBV, TRBD and TRBJ reference segments using MiTCR v1.1. The analysis was restricted to V-J combinations with a frequency above 0.0001, which together covered roughly 99% of the repertoires. The TCS score was defined as F50 (clonal expansion) divided by E x V (chaos), with BLOSUM62-based TCRdist calculated between CDR3 peptides within each V-J. Welch's t-statistics and random forest reduced fewer than 600 V-J features to about 13, which were used in a naive Bayes classifier (R e1071). TCRdb passed the public sequencing reads through fastp at Q25 and MiXCR, retaining productive beta sequences. Identical CDR3 proteins give one entry, which carries the most common genes and DNA. For this entry, the V and J calls and clone size follow TCRdb and not the study's own pipeline. Within this sample are approximately 380,000 distinct CDR3 sequences, with over 13% of them counted one time only. Clones ranked in the top ten supply 25% to 30% of the sample.

In the ophthalmopathy patients, disease was moderately to severely active, with a Clinical Activity Score of 3 or more, a NOSPECS grade of 4 or more, and a duration of less than 3 months. Exclusion was applied to patients with uncontrolled infections, other autoimmune diseases, pregnancy or lactation. Diagnoses were established on the basis of clinical symptoms, serum thyroxine and TRAb, thyroid ultrasound, and orbital computed tomography. PBMCs were separated from roughly 10 ml of fresh peripheral blood using Ficoll-Paque density gradient centrifugation. Total RNA was extracted with Trizol reagent, and quality was checked on an Agilent 2100 Bioanalyzer. The CDR3 spans 14 residues, from the cysteine through the phenylalanine. CDR3 DNA only is kept here, 42 bases in frame from base 1. The junction carries 15 bases between V and J, which are trimmed by 6 bases and 7 bases respectively. Per the germline V gene (reference sequence), SEHNR is the CDR1 and FQNEAQ is the CDR2.

General findings and caveats noted by the study authors: A 13 V-J signature model separated ophthalmopathy from stable hyperthyroidism, with approximately 87% sensitivity and 81.08% specificity in cross-validation and 80%/75% in testing. In validation, the model predicted progression to ophthalmopathy a median of about 5.9 months before onset, with about 67% sensitivity and roughly 77% specificity. Most expanded thyroid clonotypes (frequency above 0.001) were also detected in blood, suggesting blood repertoires may reflect thyroid immune responses. No statistical method was used to set the sample size in advance, and investigators knew the group allocation.

The source is a man aged 45-65 years with Graves' ophthalmopathy. The chain couples TRBV7-9 to TRBJ2-2, with TRBD1 perhaps the D gene, on 6 matching bases. The sample taken for sequencing was blood. The CDR3: CASRKQGFSGELFF. The DNA sequence follows: TGTGCCAGCAGGAAACAGGGTTTCAGCGGGGAGCTGTTTTTT.